This TCR beta chain was captured in a study of T cells in Graves' hyperthyroidism and ophthalmopathy. Study-level findings and limits: Before onset, by a median of approximately 5.9 months, the model predicted ophthalmopathy.

V lost 4 bases, J lost 4 bases, and 13 bases lay in between. The germline V gene has CDR1 LGHDT and CDR2 YNNKEL (reference sequence). CDR3 length: 14 amino acids. Of note for this clonotype: Its antigen is currently unknown.

The investigators amplified TCR beta CDR3 regions from RNA transcripts. When the TCR CDR3 underwent first-round RT-PCR, the HTBI primer set was used. TCRdb re-analysed the multiplex PCR reads in MiXCR, keeping a single row per CDR3 protein. The sample consists of approximately 250,000 distinct CDR3 sequences, around 26% of them appearing once. This TCR came from a woman between 40 and 50 years old with Graves' ophthalmopathy. Sequencing was performed on blood. V gene TRBV3-1 combines with J gene TRBJ2-5; D is possibly TRBD1 (5 bases). CDR3 sequence (DNA): TGTGCCAGCAGCCTTCCCGACAGCTCAGAGACCCAGTACTTC. It yields the protein CASSLPDSSETQYF.